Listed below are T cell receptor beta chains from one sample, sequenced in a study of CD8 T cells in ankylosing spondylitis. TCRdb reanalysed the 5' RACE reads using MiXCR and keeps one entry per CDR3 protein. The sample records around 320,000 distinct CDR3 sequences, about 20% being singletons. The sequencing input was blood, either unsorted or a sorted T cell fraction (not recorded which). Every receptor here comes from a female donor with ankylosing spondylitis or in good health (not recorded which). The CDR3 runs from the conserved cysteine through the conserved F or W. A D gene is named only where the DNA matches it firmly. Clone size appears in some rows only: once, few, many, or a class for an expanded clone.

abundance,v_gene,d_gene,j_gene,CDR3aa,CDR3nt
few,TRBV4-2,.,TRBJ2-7,CASSQERVSSVGYEQYF,TGTGCCAGCAGCCAAGAGAGGGTATCTAGCGTGGGATACGAGCAGTACTTC
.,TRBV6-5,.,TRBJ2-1,CASSYGASDRNEQFF,TGTGCCAGCAGTTACGGGGCTAGCGATCGGAATGAGCAGTTCTTC
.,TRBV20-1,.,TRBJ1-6,CSARDWAFPPLHF,TGCAGTGCTAGAGATTGGGCTTTTCCACCCCTCCACTTT
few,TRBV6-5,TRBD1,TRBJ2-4,CASSLGQGGGIAKNIQYF,TGTGCCAGCAGTTTGGGACAGGGGGGGGGTATAGCCAAAAACATTCAGTACTTC
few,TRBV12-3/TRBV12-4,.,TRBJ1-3,CASSISGNTIYF,TGTGCCAGCAGTATATCTGGAAACACCATATATTTT
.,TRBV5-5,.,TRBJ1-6,CASSLGYPQAPLHF,TGTGCCAGCAGCTTGGGATACCCTCAAGCACCCCTCCACTTT
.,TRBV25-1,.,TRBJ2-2,CASSVSSVGELFF,TGTGCCAGCAGTGTTTCTAGCGTCGGGGAGCTGTTTTTT
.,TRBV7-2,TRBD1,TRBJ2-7,CASSLGGTAIEQYF,TGTGCCAGCAGCTTAGGAGGGACAGCCATCGAGCAGTACTTC
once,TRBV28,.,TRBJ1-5,CASSLIQQPQHF,TGTGCCAGCAGTTTAATACAGCAGCCCCAGCATTTT
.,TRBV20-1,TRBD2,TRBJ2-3,CSASPPSGRAWAGEDTQYF,TGCAGTGCTAGCCCCCCTAGCGGGAGGGCCTGGGCAGGAGAAGATACGCAGTATTTT
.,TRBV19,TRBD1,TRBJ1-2,CASTTGGRSYGYTF,TGTGCCAGTACCACAGGGGGAAGGAGCTATGGCTACACCTTC
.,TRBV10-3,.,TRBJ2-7,CAISEFLDGVGYEQYF,TGTGCCATCAGTGAGTTTCTGGACGGGGTGGGCTACGAGCAGTACTTC
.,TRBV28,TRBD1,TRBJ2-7,CASSVPGQGTPYEQYF,TGTGCCAGCAGCGTTCCGGGACAGGGGACCCCCTACGAGCAGTACTTC
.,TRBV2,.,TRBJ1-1,CASSLRDRQGTEAFF,TGTGCCAGCAGTCTCCGCGACAGGCAGGGTACTGAAGCTTTCTTT
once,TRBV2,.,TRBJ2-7,CASIHSGSYEQYF,TGTGCCAGCATCCATTCCGGGAGCTACGAGCAGTACTTC
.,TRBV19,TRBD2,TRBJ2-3,CASSFRLAGGQDTQYF,TGTGCCAGTAGTTTCCGACTAGCGGGAGGGCAAGATACGCAGTATTTT
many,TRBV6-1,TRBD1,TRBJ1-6,CASSPGTGYSPLHF,TGTGCCAGCAGTCCCGGGACAGGGTACTCACCCCTCCACTTT
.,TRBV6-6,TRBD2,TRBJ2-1,CASSFRGLADPPYNEQFF,TGTGCCAGCAGTTTCCGAGGACTAGCGGACCCCCCCTACAATGAGCAGTTCTTC
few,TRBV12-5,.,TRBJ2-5,CASGFGQGRETQYF,TGTGCTAGTGGTTTCGGCCAAGGGAGGGAGACCCAGTACTTC
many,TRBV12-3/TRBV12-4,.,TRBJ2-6,CASSRLSGANVLTF,TGTGCCAGCTCCCGGTTATCTGGGGCCAACGTCCTGACTTTC
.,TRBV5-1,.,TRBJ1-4,CASSLDATNEKLFF,TGCGCCAGCAGCTTGGATGCAACTAATGAAAAACTGTTTTTT
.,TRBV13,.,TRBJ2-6,CASSLVVGQTLSGANVLTF,TGTGCCAGCAGCTTAGTGGTAGGACAGACTCTCTCTGGGGCCAACGTCCTGACTTTC
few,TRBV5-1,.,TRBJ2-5,CASSLQAATQETQYF,TGCGCCAGCAGCTTGCAGGCGGCAACCCAAGAGACCCAGTACTTC
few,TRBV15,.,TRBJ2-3,CATSRETSRTDTQYF,TGTGCCACCAGCAGAGAGACTAGTCGCACAGATACGCAGTATTTT
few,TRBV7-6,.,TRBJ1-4,CASRAVRPNEKLFF,TGTGCCAGCAGGGCGGTGAGGCCAAATGAAAAACTGTTTTTT
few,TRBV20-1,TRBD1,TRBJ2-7,CSAKGQEPYEQYF,TGCAGTGCTAAGGGACAGGAGCCCTACGAGCAGTACTTC
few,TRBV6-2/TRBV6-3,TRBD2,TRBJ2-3,CASSLGTSGRPDTDTQYF,TGTGCCAGCAGTCTAGGGACTAGCGGGAGGCCCGACACAGATACGCAGTATTTT
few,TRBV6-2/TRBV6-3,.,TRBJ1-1,CASSFSHYLNTEAFF,TGTGCCAGCAGTTTTTCTCATTACCTGAACACTGAAGCTTTCTTT
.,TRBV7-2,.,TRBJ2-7,CASSSSYSYEQYF,TGTGCCAGCAGCTCCTCCTACTCCTACGAGCAGTACTTC
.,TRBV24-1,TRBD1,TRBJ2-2,CATSGTGANTGELFF,TGTGCCACCAGTGGGACAGGGGCGAACACCGGGGAGCTGTTTTTT
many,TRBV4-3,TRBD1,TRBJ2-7,CASSQDRGQGDEQYF,TGCGCCAGCAGCCAAGATAGGGGACAGGGGGACGAGCAGTACTTC
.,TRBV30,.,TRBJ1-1,CAWSGDEGSKAFF,TGTGCCTGGAGTGGTGATGAGGGTTCTAAAGCTTTCTTT
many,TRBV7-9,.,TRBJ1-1,CASSFSGDTEAFF,TGTGCCAGCAGCTTTAGCGGCGACACTGAAGCTTTCTTT
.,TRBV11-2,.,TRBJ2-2,CASSPGRRTGELFF,TGTGCCAGCAGCCCGGGCCGGAGGACCGGGGAGCTGTTTTTT
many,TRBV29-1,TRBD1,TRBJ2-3,CSVAWDRVDTQYF,TGCAGCGTTGCATGGGACAGGGTGGATACGCAGTATTTT
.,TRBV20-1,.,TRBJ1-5,CSADQPQHF,TGCAGTGCTGATCAGCCCCAGCATTTT
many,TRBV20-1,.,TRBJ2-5,CSARDSQGTQYF,TGCAGTGCTAGAGATTCTCAAGGGACCCAGTACTTC
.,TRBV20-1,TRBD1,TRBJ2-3,CSAPRVGQATDTQYF,TGCAGTGCTCCTAGGGTGGGACAGGCCACAGATACGCAGTATTTT
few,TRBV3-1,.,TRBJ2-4,CASSQLGNAGAKNIQYF,TGTGCCAGCAGCCAACTGGGCAACGCAGGAGCCAAAAACATTCAGTACTTC
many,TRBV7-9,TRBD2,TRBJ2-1,CASSPAGGRRNEQFF,TGTGCCAGCAGCCCAGCGGGAGGCCGTAGGAATGAGCAGTTCTTC
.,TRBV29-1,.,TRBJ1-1,CSVAWGNTEAFF,TGCAGCGTTGCTTGGGGGAACACTGAAGCTTTCTTT
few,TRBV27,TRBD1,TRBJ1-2,CASSWRQGPSLYGYTF,TGTGCCAGCAGTTGGCGACAGGGCCCCTCCCTCTATGGCTACACCTTC
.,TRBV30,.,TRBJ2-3,CAWSLAPSTDTQYF,TGTGCCTGGAGCCTCGCGCCGAGCACAGATACGCAGTATTTT
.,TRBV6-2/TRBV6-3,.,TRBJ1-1,CASSLAWGRTEAFF,TGTGCCAGCAGTTTAGCCTGGGGAAGGACTGAAGCTTTCTTT
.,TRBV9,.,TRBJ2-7,CASSVEGNSYEQYF,TGTGCCAGCAGCGTAGAGGGGAACTCCTACGAGCAGTACTTC
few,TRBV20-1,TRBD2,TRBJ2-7,CSARGGSGRAYSYEQYF,TGCAGTGCACGGGGGGGTAGCGGGAGAGCATATTCCTACGAGCAGTACTTC
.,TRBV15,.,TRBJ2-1,CATSRDNNPSNEQFF,TGTGCCACCAGCCGAGACAATAACCCTTCCAATGAGCAGTTCTTC
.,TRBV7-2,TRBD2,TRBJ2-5,CASSLGLAGAGRETQYF,TGTGCCAGCAGCTTAGGACTAGCGGGAGCGGGGCGAGAGACCCAGTACTTC
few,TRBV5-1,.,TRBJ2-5,CASSFMGWETQYF,TGCGCCAGCAGCTTTATGGGATGGGAGACCCAGTACTTC
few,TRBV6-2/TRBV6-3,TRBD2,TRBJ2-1,CASSSGLVYNEQFF,TGTGCCAGCAGTTCGGGACTAGTCTACAATGAGCAGTTCTTC
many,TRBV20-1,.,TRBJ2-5,CSARDAGMETQYF,TGCAGTGCTAGAGATGCAGGGATGGAGACCCAGTACTTC